The 18 T cell receptor beta chains presented below share a single source sample, sequenced in a study of T cell changes during pregnancy in multiple sclerosis. Produced via immunoSEQ multiplex PCR; TCRdb's table is partial and in-frame only. Of some 85,000 clones in the sample, 90% to 95% were seen once. Material: peripheral blood, obtained in the third trimester of pregnancy. Source of these receptors: a female donor with multiple sclerosis, enrolled in a pregnancy study.

This clone was detected once. The chain employs TRBV5-1 and TRBJ2-1; TRBD1 is a possible D gene (6 bases). V lost 1 base to trimming and J lost 3 bases, with 17 bases between them. CDR1 and CDR2 (germline): SGHRS, YFSETQ. The CDR3 is 17 residues long. CDR3 region: CASSLNGGRVGYNEQFF. The CDR3 DNA reads TGCGCCAGCAGCTTGAATGGGGGCAGGGTGGGCTACAATGAGCAGTTCTTC.

This chain links TRBV7-9 with TRBJ2-1; the D is unclear. This CDR3 has 15 residues. Deletions cut 2 bases from V and 4 bases from J, with 12 bases between. Germline V gives CDR1 SEHNR, CDR2 FQNEAQ (reference sequence). CDR3 DNA sequence: TGTGCCAGCAGCTTACTGAGCGCCCCTTACAATGAGCAGTTCTTC. Translating it yields CASSLLSAPYNEQFF.

The V call is TRBV19, the J call TRBJ2-3; TRBD2 matches 14 bases. In germline, CDR1 is LNHDA, CDR2 SQIVND (reference sequence). J lost 9 bases, V lost 4 bases, and 12 bases had no gene match. The CDR3 spans 17 residues. The DNA for the CDR3 is TGTGCCAGTAGTAAAATAGAGGGACTAGCGGGAGTAAACACGCAGTATTTT. Amino acid sequence: CASSKIEGLAGVNTQYF.

The rearrangement uses TRBV6-4 and TRBJ2-2; 8 bases match TRBD1. Germline CDR1 is MRHNA and CDR2 is SNTAGT. The junction had 10 bases not matched to a gene; V was cut back by 6 bases and J by 7 bases. CDR3 length: 15 amino acids. The CDR3 loop is CASRGGQGEHGELFF. The CDR3 DNA follows: TGTGCCAGCAGGGGAGGACAGGGAGAACACGGGGAGCTGTTTTTT.

The rearrangement joins TRBV5-1 to TRBJ2-3; 8 bases align to TRBD2. J was trimmed by 1 base and V by 1 base; bases with no gene match: 8. The CDR3 has 17 amino acids. Per germline, CDR1 SGHRS and CDR2 YFSETQ. CDR3 DNA sequence: TGCGCCAGCAGCTTGTCGGGAGGGGCCTATGGCACAGATACGCAGTATTTT. Its translation is CASSLSGGAYGTDTQYF.

The CDR3 DNA reads as TGTGCCACCAGCAGAGATCTGGGGGCCGCTAACTATGGCTACACCTTC. Translating gives CATSRDLGAANYGYTF. The chain couples TRBV15 to TRBJ1-2, with a possible D match to TRBD1 (6 bases). There are 16 residues in the CDR3. Trimming took off 0 bases at V and 0 bases at J, with 11 bases between the two ends. Germline CDR1 LNHNV, CDR2 YYDKDF (reference sequence).

This clone has just one count. V is TRBV19 and J is TRBJ1-4, with D maybe TRBD1 (5 bases). CDR3 length equals 16 residues. The ends were cut back, 4 bases at V and 0 bases at J, with 12 bases in the middle. CDR1 and CDR2 (germline): LNHDA, SQIVND (reference sequence). CDR3 nucleotides: TGTGCCAGTAGTACACAGGAGACAGCAACTAATGAAAAACTGTTTTTT. Encoded protein: CASSTQETATNEKLFF.

The sample holds one count of this clone. This chain joins TRBV7-2 and TRBJ2-5; 8 bases are a match to TRBD1. V was clipped by 1 base and J by 4 bases; unmatched bases: 5. The CDR3 is 15 residues long. Germline CDR1 reads SGHTA; CDR2 reads FQGNSA. CDR3 nucleotides: TGTGCCAGCAGCTTAGACAGGGGGATTCGAGAGACCCAGTACTTC. It translates to CASSLDRGIRETQYF. The full variable domain, in which reference TRBV7-2 and TRBJ2-5 provide the parts outside the CDR3, is GAGVSQSPSNKVTEKGKDVELRCDPISGHTALYWYRQSLGQGLEFLIYFQGNSAPDKSGLPSDRFSAERTGGSVSTLTIQRTQQEDSAVYLCASSLDRGIRETQYFGPGTRLLVL.

The chain uses TRBV19 and TRBJ2-6; 9 bases match TRBD1. Trimming at V came to 3 bases and at J to 1 base, leaving 13 bases not matched to a gene. The CDR3 is 20 amino acids. Germline V gives CDR1 LNHDA, CDR2 SQIVND (reference sequence). CDR3 residues: CASSMESPGQGTSGANVLTF. The CDR3 DNA reads TGTGCCAGTAGTATGGAATCGCCGGGACAGGGAACGTCTGGGGCCAACGTCCTGACTTTC. Complete variable domain (other parts from reference TRBV19 and TRBJ2-6): DGGITQSPKYLFRKEGQNVTLSCEQNLNHDAMYWYRQDPGQGLRLIYYSQIVNDFQKGDIAEGYSVSREKKESFPLTVTSAQKNPTAFYLCASSMESPGQGTSGANVLTFGAGSRLTVL.

The chain employs TRBV11-2 and TRBJ2-7; 11 positions agree with TRBD2. The V gene end was trimmed by 2 bases and the J gene end by 7 bases; junction bases not matched to a gene: 16. This CDR3 has 18 residues. Looked up from germline, CDR1 is SGHAT and CDR2 is FQNNGV. The CDR3 sequence is CASSLRLAGGSTSWEQYF. The CDR3 DNA reads as TGTGCCAGCAGCTTACGGCTAGCGGGAGGATCTACCTCGTGGGAGCAGTACTTC.

The rearrangement links TRBV4-1 to TRBJ2-3, with a possible D match to TRBD2 (5 bases). V gave up 4 bases and J gave up 6 bases, with 20 bases separating them. The CDR3 length is 16 residues. Germline V gene lookup returns CDR1 MGHRA and CDR2 YSYEKL. CDR3 amino acids: CASSPSGSDSRDTQYF. CDR3 DNA: TGCGCCAGCAGCCCATCTGGGAGCGACTCCCGGGATACGCAGTATTTT.

This clone has a single count. The chain combines TRBV5-1 with TRBJ2-7, with 8 bases aligning to TRBD2. The CDR3 contains 15 residues. V shed 0 bases and J 5 bases; nucleotides not matched to a gene: 7. Germline loops: CDR1 SGHRS, CDR2 YFSETQ. CDR3 in DNA: TGCGCCAGCAGCTTGGCGGGGGGGCTCCCCCACGAGCAGTACTTC. Amino acid sequence: CASSLAGGLPHEQYF. Complete variable domain (other parts from reference TRBV5-1 and TRBJ2-7): KAGVTQTPRYLIKTRGQQVTLSCSPISGHRSVSWYQQTPGQGLQFLFEYFSETQRNKGNFPGRFSGRQFSNSRSEMNVSTLELGDSALYLCASSLAGGLPHEQYFGPGTRLTVT.

The genes are TRBV6-4 and TRBJ2-1; 8 nucleotides align to TRBD2. Germline V gene lookup returns CDR1 MRHNA and CDR2 SNTAGT. This CDR3 has 15 residues. V shed 0 bases and J 8 bases; nucleotides not matched to a gene: 6. CDR3 loop: CASSDSTLAGDEQFF. Written as DNA, the CDR3 is TGTGCCAGCAGTGACTCGACCCTAGCGGGCGATGAGCAGTTCTTC.

This rearrangement joins TRBV9 to TRBJ1-1, with TRBD1 as a possible D gene (6 bases). V shed 4 bases and J shed 0 bases, with 13 bases lying between them. The CDR3 spans 15 residues. CDR1 SGDLS and CDR2 YYNGEE come from the germline V gene. The CDR3 is CASSPRTVMNTEAFF. The CDR3 bases are TGTGCCAGCAGCCCGAGGACAGTCATGAACACTGAAGCTTTCTTT. The full variable domain, rest sourced from reference TRBV9 and TRBJ1-1, is DSGVTQTPKHLITATGQRVTLRCSPRSGDLSVYWYQQSLDQGLQFLIQYYNGEERAKGNILERFSAQQFPDLHSELNLSSLELGDSALYFCASSPRTVMNTEAFFGQGTRLTVV.

The CDR3 loop reads CASSQTGTSGSTDTQYF. CDR3 nucleotide sequence: TGCGCCAGCAGCCAGACCGGGACTAGCGGGAGCACAGATACGCAGTATTTT. The chain has TRBV5-1 and TRBJ2-3, with 12 positions matching TRBD2. The CDR3 has 17 residues. V dropped 4 bases and J dropped 0; count of bases not matched to a gene: 6. Germline lookup yields CDR1 SGHRS and CDR2 YFSETQ.

This clone has just one count. This chain uses TRBV2 with TRBJ2-5, with D unresolved. The CDR3 totals 13 residues. The V gene's germline CDR1 is SNHLY and CDR2 FYNNEI. V was clipped by 4 bases and J by 3 bases, with 9 bases between them. The CDR3 reads CASSGRLEETQYF. The CDR3 DNA follows: TGTGCCAGCAGTGGTAGGCTAGAAGAGACCCAGTACTTC.

V is TRBV27 and J is TRBJ2-7; D is uncertain. Trimming left V 6 bases short and J 3 bases short, with 12 bases between. The CDR3 runs 13 residues. The V gene's germline CDR1 is MNHEY and CDR2 SMNVEV (reference sequence). CDR3 residues: CASSPGLSYEQYF. DNA of the CDR3: TGTGCCAGCAGCCCCGGTCTGAGCTACGAGCAGTACTTC.

V gene TRBV11-3 combines with J gene TRBJ1-1; TRBD1 matches at 8 bases. In germline, CDR1 is SGHNT, CDR2 YENEEA. The CDR3 is 12 residues long. V lost 0 bases and J lost 9; bases outside the gene matches: 0. CDR3 loop: CASSLDRGQAFF. The CDR3 region has the DNA TGTGCCAGCAGCTTAGACAGGGGGCAAGCTTTCTTT.